This TCR beta chain comes out of a study of cytomegalovirus exposure and HLA in healthy donors. The CDR3 totals 15 residues. CDR1 and CDR2 from the germline V gene are SGHVS and FNYEAQ. V lost 5 bases to trimming and J lost 3 bases; unmatched junction nucleotides: 6. A note on this clone: The target antigen is unknown.

Study conclusions and caveats: The study dropped some indistinguishable V segments, TRBV6-2 and TRBV6-3 among them. With later analysis, a missense DCLRE1C variant became linked to TCR beta V- and J-gene trimming. Several of the most significant clusters were apparently associated with common viral pathogens in a later analysis.

The study ran its PCR with 60 Vbeta and 13 Jbeta primers. The table came from immunoSEQ multiplex PCR; TCRdb's copy has only in-frame clones and leaves some out. The table includes roughly 100,000 clones, nearly 80% detected once. This receptor was identified in a man aged 25-45 years in good health and CMV-seronegative. V gene TRBV7-6 combines with J gene TRBJ2-7, with 11 bases matching TRBD1. The sequenced sample consisted of PBMCs. The CDR3 is CASSVRTGGGYEQYF. The CDR3 nucleotides read TGTGCCAGCAGCGTCCGGACAGGGGGCGGCTACGAGCAGTACTTC.